The rows below give T cell receptor beta chains drawn from one sample of a study of cytotoxic CD8 clonotypes in ibrutinib-treated CLL. Clones were sequenced by immunoSEQ multiplex PCR, and TCRdb holds only the in-frame ones, with some missing. The data contain more than 110,000 clones, about 76% of them singletons. The material sequenced was PBMCs, taken after 24 months of ibrutinib treatment. These receptor sequences come from a human donor with chronic lymphocytic leukemia. CDR3s include the opening cysteine and the closing phenylalanine or tryptophan. A D gene is named only where the DNA matches it firmly. Clone size, where shown, is once, few, many, or a class for clones that have expanded.

D gene,J gene,clone size,V gene,CDR3 protein,CDR3 DNA
TRBD2,TRBJ2-1,NA,TRBV5-5,CASSPLAARGGNEQFF,TGTGCCAGCAGCCCCCTAGCGGCGAGAGGCGGCAATGAGCAGTTCTTC
NA,TRBJ2-7,NA,TRBV2,CASSTDSYEQYF,TGTGCCAGCAGCACGGACAGCTACGAGCAGTACTTC
NA,TRBJ2-2,once,TRBV29-1,CSVVGTQNTGELFF,TGCAGCGTTGTAGGGACACAAAACACCGGGGAGCTGTTTTTT
NA,TRBJ2-1,NA,TRBV6-4,CASSDSGAPDYNEQFF,TGTGCCAGCAGTGACTCGGGGGCCCCCGACTACAATGAGCAGTTCTTC
NA,TRBJ2-7,NA,TRBV7-9,CASSPRTDLYEQYF,TGTGCCAGCAGCCCACGGACAGACCTCTACGAGCAGTACTTC
NA,TRBJ1-2,many,TRBV6-5,CASSYNQAETGLF,TGTGCCAGCAGTTACAACCAAGCAGAAACGGGCCTTTTC
TRBD1,TRBJ2-1,NA,TRBV11-3,CASSLVGTGVSGEQFF,TGTGCCAGCAGCTTAGTGGGGACAGGGGTGTCAGGGGAGCAGTTCTTC
NA,TRBJ2-7,NA,TRBV6-6,CASSTGVEQYF,TGTGCCAGCAGTACGGGGGTGGAGCAGTACTTC
NA,TRBJ1-5,NA,TRBV6-5,CASSYSRGANQPQHF,TGTGCCAGCAGTTACTCGCGGGGTGCCAATCAGCCCCAGCATTTT
NA,TRBJ1-6,NA,TRBV6-6,CASSLGVNSPLHF,TGTGCCAGCAGTTTGGGGGTTAATTCACCCCTCCACTTT
NA,TRBJ2-1,NA,TRBV7-3,CASSLSRAHEQFF,TGTGCCAGCAGCTTAAGCAGGGCCCATGAGCAGTTCTTC
NA,TRBJ1-1,NA,TRBV19,CAGGNTEAFF,TGTGCCGGCGGGAACACTGAAGCTTTCTTT
NA,TRBJ2-3,few,TRBV7-7,CASRRDTQYF,TGTGCCAGCAGGCGAGATACGCAGTATTTT
TRBD2,TRBJ2-7,NA,TRBV4-1,CASSQAETSGRPYEQYF,TGCGCCAGCAGCCAAGCAGAGACTAGCGGGAGGCCCTACGAGCAGTACTTC
NA,TRBJ2-7,NA,TRBV5-6,CASSLGQGREQYF,TGTGCCAGCAGCTTGGGTCAGGGCAGGGAGCAGTACTTC
TRBD1,TRBJ1-5,few,TRBV30,CAWTGGHNQPQHF,TGTGCCTGGACAGGGGGACACAATCAGCCCCAGCATTTT
NA,TRBJ2-7,few,TRBV19,CASSTLGGPYEQYF,TGTGCCAGTAGTACCCTAGGCGGGCCTTACGAGCAGTACTTC
NA,TRBJ2-2,few,TRBV7-3,CASSPPGVVSTGELFF,TGTGCCAGTAGCCCACCTGGGGTAGTTTCCACCGGGGAGCTGTTTTTT
NA,TRBJ1-1,NA,TRBV28,CATRSDTRLQMNTEAFF,TGTGCCACCCGATCGGACACCCGACTTCAAATGAACACTGAAGCTTTCTTT
NA,TRBJ2-5,NA,TRBV15,CATSRGVGLAQETQYF,TGTGCCACCAGCAGAGGCGTGGGTCTTGCCCAAGAGACCCAGTACTTC
TRBD2,TRBJ2-2,NA,TRBV4-1,CASSPGLAAAGELFF,TGCGCCAGCAGCCCTGGACTAGCGGCGGCCGGGGAGCTGTTTTTT
TRBD2,TRBJ2-7,few,TRBV9,CASSASTSGEQYF,TGTGCCAGCAGCGCGTCGACTAGCGGCGAGCAGTACTTC
NA,TRBJ1-1,few,TRBV5-1,CASRADSEAFF,TGCGCCAGCAGGGCCGACAGTGAAGCTTTCTTT
TRBD1,TRBJ1-1,NA,TRBV19,CASRGQGNTEAFF,TGTGCCAGTAGGGGACAGGGGAACACTGAAGCTTTCTTT
NA,TRBJ2-7,NA,TRBV18,CASSPPAAAGEQYF,TGTGCCAGCTCACCACCGGCCGCGGCCGGGGAGCAGTACTTC
TRBD2,TRBJ2-7,NA,TRBV6-5,CASKLAGDYEQYF,TGTGCCAGCAAACTAGCGGGGGACTACGAGCAGTACTTC
NA,TRBJ2-3,NA,TRBV9,CASSDPRDTQYF,TGTGCCAGCAGCGACCCCAGGGATACGCAGTATTTT
NA,TRBJ1-1,NA,TRBV15,CATSTGQNTEAFF,TGTGCCACCAGCACAGGACAGAACACTGAAGCTTTCTTT
TRBD2,TRBJ2-3,NA,TRBV7-9,CASSPSGGAGDTQYF,TGTGCCAGCAGCCCCAGCGGGGGGGCAGGGGATACGCAGTATTTT
NA,TRBJ2-5,NA,TRBV7-8,CASSLGAGGIFRETQYF,TGTGCCAGCAGCTTAGGGGCGGGTGGAATTTTTCGAGAGACCCAGTACTTC
TRBD1,TRBJ2-7,NA,TRBV12-5,CASAMGQGGPYEQYF,TGTGCTAGTGCCATGGGACAGGGGGGCCCCTACGAGCAGTACTTC
TRBD1,TRBJ1-2,NA,TRBV4-3,CATTGASYTF,TGCGCCACAACAGGGGCAAGCTACACCTTC
TRBD2,TRBJ2-5,many,TRBV4-1,CASSQANMGLAGGRETQYF,TGCGCCAGCAGCCAAGCTAACATGGGACTAGCGGGAGGTCGGGAGACCCAGTACTTC
TRBD2,TRBJ2-7,NA,TRBV7-2,CASSPRAGGPGEQYF,TGTGCCAGCAGCCCCCGAGCGGGAGGGCCGGGGGAGCAGTACTTC
TRBD2,TRBJ2-2,NA,TRBV4-1,CASSASASGSAGELFF,TGCGCCAGCAGCGCTTCGGCTAGCGGGAGTGCCGGGGAGCTGTTTTTT
NA,TRBJ2-5,NA,TRBV7-3,CASSPTGRGTQYF,TGTGCCAGCAGCCCGACGGGGCGGGGGACCCAGTACTTC
NA,TRBJ1-2,NA,TRBV4-1,CASSQDQRTDWGYGYTF,TGCGCCAGCAGCCAAGACCAAAGGACCGATTGGGGATATGGCTACACCTTC
NA,TRBJ2-1,NA,TRBV7-9,CASSFASLGDEQFF,TGTGCCAGCAGCTTCGCGTCCCTGGGGGATGAGCAGTTCTTC
NA,TRBJ2-3,NA,TRBV14,CASSQGTHGADTQYF,TGTGCCAGCAGCCAAGGGACACACGGAGCAGATACGCAGTATTTT
NA,TRBJ1-6,NA,TRBV6-5,CASSRALGSPLHF,TGTGCCAGCAGCCGGGCCTTGGGTTCACCCCTCCACTTT
NA,TRBJ1-4,NA,TRBV19,CASSPGDGEDEKLFF,TGTGCCAGTAGTCCGGGGGACGGCGAGGATGAAAAACTGTTTTTT
TRBD2,TRBJ2-1,NA,TRBV6-4,CASSERSGTGNEQFF,TGTGCCAGCAGTGAACGTAGCGGGACGGGCAATGAGCAGTTCTTC
NA,TRBJ1-1,NA,TRBV6-6,CASSSINGYTEAFF,TGTGCCAGCAGTTCCATCAACGGATACACTGAAGCTTTCTTT
TRBD2,TRBJ2-2,once,TRBV28,CASTTLAGGVTGELFF,TGTGCCAGCACCACCCTAGCGGGGGGGGTCACCGGGGAGCTGTTTTTT
NA,TRBJ1-1,NA,TRBV4-3,CASSPRLNTEAFF,TGCGCCAGCAGCCCAAGGCTGAACACTGAAGCTTTCTTT
TRBD1,TRBJ2-3,NA,TRBV11-1,CASSPSGRGLADTQYF,TGTGCCAGCAGCCCCTCGGGCAGGGGGCTGGCAGATACGCAGTATTTT
NA,TRBJ2-1,NA,TRBV27,CASSLWGVYNEQFF,TGTGCCAGCAGTTTATGGGGGGTCTACAATGAGCAGTTCTTC
NA,TRBJ1-2,few,TRBV4-2,CASSHTQQGGRGYTF,TGTGCCAGCAGCCATACACAACAGGGTGGTAGAGGCTACACCTTC
NA,TRBJ2-3,NA,TRBV7-2,CASSTAGTSSGVDTQYF,TGTGCCAGCAGCACCGCGGGGACCTCATCAGGGGTGGATACGCAGTATTTT
TRBD2,TRBJ2-1,NA,TRBV10-3,CAIGRGLAEENEQFF,TGTGCCATCGGTCGGGGACTAGCGGAGGAGAATGAGCAGTTCTTC